These 18 T cell receptor beta chains originate from one sample sequenced in a study of blood T cell repertoires in COVID-19. The protocol was immunoSEQ multiplex PCR, while the TCRdb copy is restricted to in-frame clones and leaves out a portion. Of about 270,000 clones detected, around 81% appear once; the ten largest clones hold under 3%. The sequencing sample was made of peripheral blood. The receptors originated from a woman aged 60-75 years with active or convalescent COVID-19.

Details on this clone: The sample has other DNA sequences that encode this CDR3 too. The CDR3 reads CAWSVSQGGYEQYF. The CDR3 coding sequence is TGTGCCTGGAGTGTCAGTCAAGGGGGCTACGAGCAGTACTTC. The V and J genes are TRBV30 and TRBJ2-7; D is perhaps TRBD1 (6 bases). This CDR3 has 14 amino acids. Germline CDR1 and CDR2: GTSNPN and SVGIG (reference sequence). V lost 0 bases and J 3 bases, leaving 12 bases between the germline ends.

The chain is built from TRBV19 and TRBJ2-2, with 9 bases matching TRBD1. V lost 4 bases to trimming and J lost 4 bases; unmatched junction nucleotides: 10. CDR3 length: 17 residues. Germline CDR1 is LNHDA and CDR2 is SQIVND (reference sequence). CDR3 in DNA: TGTGCCAGTAGTACCCTTAGGACAGGGGCCATCACCGGGGAGCTGTTTTTT. As protein: CASSTLRTGAITGELFF.

The chain links TRBV7-8 to TRBJ1-4, with 10 bases identical to TRBD1. Per the germline V gene, CDR1 is SGHVS and CDR2 is FQNEAQ. V trimming: 5 bases; J trimming: 7 bases; junction bases outside the gene matches: 4. The CDR3 spans 14 residues. Written as DNA, the CDR3 is TGTGCCAGCAGCCAAGGACAGGGGGGTGAAAAACTGTTTTTT. This sequence encodes CASSQGQGGEKLFF.

This sequence joins TRBV5-4 and TRBJ2-1; 9 bases agree with TRBD1. The V gene's germline CDR1 is SGHNT and CDR2 YYREEE (reference sequence). J gave up 2 bases and V 5 bases, and 8 bases lay outside the gene matches. CDR3 length: 16 amino acids. Here the CDR3 reads CASRLTGGGPYNEQFF. The CDR3 bases are TGTGCCAGCAGACTTACAGGGGGCGGCCCCTACAATGAGCAGTTCTTC.

The chain is built from TRBV7-6 and TRBJ1-3; 7 bases are shared with TRBD1. V was pared by 5 bases and J by 0 bases, with 16 bases of the junction left unmatched. Germline CDR1 SGHVS, CDR2 FNYEAQ. This CDR3 comprises 19 residues. The CDR3 loop reads CASSPDGSGTDYSGNTIYF. In DNA form, the CDR3 reads TGTGCCAGCAGCCCCGACGGTTCCGGGACAGACTACTCTGGAAACACCATATATTTT.

The chain has TRBV11-1 and TRBJ1-1, with no clear D. Trimming removed 4 bases from V and 1 base from J, with 7 bases in between. Germline V lookup: CDR1 SGHAT, CDR2 FQDESV (reference sequence). This CDR3 comprises 13 residues. CDR3: CASSSGENTEAFF. CDR3 coding DNA: TGTGCCAGCAGCTCGGGTGAGAACACTGAAGCTTTCTTT.

The CDR3 region is CSVNPTDRPLYEQYF. The CDR3 DNA is TGCAGCGTTAACCCCACCGACAGGCCGCTCTACGAGCAGTACTTC. The rearrangement links TRBV29-1 to TRBJ2-7, with a weak D call TRBD1 (6 bases). Germline V gene lookup returns CDR1 SQVTM and CDR2 ANQGSEA. Trimming removed 5 bases at V and 3 bases at J, with 20 bases between. This CDR3 has 15 amino acids.

This clone has more than one count but fewer than ten. At one end, the junction sequence differs from germline, possibly due to a read error. V usage is TRBV7-7 and J usage is TRBJ2-2, with TRBD1 matching over 7 bases. Germline V gene sequence: CDR1 SSHAT, CDR2 FNYEAQ (reference sequence). There are 15 residues in the CDR3. In DNA, the CDR3 is TGTGCTAGCAGCTTAGGGGACAGCACGACCGGGGAGCTGTTTTTT. Its translation is CASSLGDSTTGELFF. The variable domain in full, completed from reference TRBV7-7 and TRBJ2-2, reads GAGVSQSPRYKVTKRGQDVTLRCDPISSHATLYWYQQALGQGPEFLTYFNYEAQPDKSGLPSDRFSAERPEGSISTLTIQRTEQRDSAMYRCASSLGDSTTGELFFGEGSRLTVL.

This clone was observed a handful of times. V and J are TRBV30 and TRBJ1-4; perhaps TRBD1 as D (5 bases). The CDR3 runs to 16 residues. Germline V gene lookup returns CDR1 GTSNPN and CDR2 SVGIG (reference sequence). The V and J ends lost 7 bases and 7 bases respectively, with 25 bases between them. In DNA, the CDR3 is TGTGCCTACAGAACCGTAGTATGGGGGAGGATTGAAAAACTGTTTTTT. This gives the protein CAYRTVVWGRIEKLFF.

This sequence joins TRBV27 and TRBJ1-4, with unresolved D. Looked up from germline, CDR1 is MNHEY and CDR2 is SMNVEV (reference sequence). Trimming shortened V by 3 bases and J by 4 bases, and 12 bases separated the two germline ends. The CDR3 has 15 residues. The CDR3 nucleotides are TGTGCCAGCAGTTTTGTCCGGGAGATTAATGAAAAACTGTTTTTT. The encoded protein is CASSFVREINEKLFF.

The chain carries TRBV19 and TRBJ2-3, with a possible D match to TRBD2 (5 bases). This CDR3 is 14 amino acids long. V lost 6 bases and J 0 bases, leaving 10 bases between the germline ends. Germline assignment: CDR1 LNHDA and CDR2 SQIVND (reference sequence). Written as DNA, the CDR3 is TGTGCCAGTAGCTCGACTACTAGCACAGATACGCAGTATTTT. It specifies CASSSTTSTDTQYF.

This clone turned up a few times. CDR3 nucleotide sequence: TGTGCCTGGACCCGGGACAATACGTACTATGGCTACACCTTC. This encodes CAWTRDNTYYGYTF. The chain links TRBV30 to TRBJ1-2; D perhaps matches TRBD1 (6 bases). Trimming left V 4 bases short and J 3 bases short, with 15 bases between. Germline CDR1 is GTSNPN and CDR2 is SVGIG (reference sequence). CDR3 length: 14 residues.

The CDR3 DNA follows: TGTGCCAGCAGCCTAGACGGGGGGGCGAACACCGGGGAGCTGTTTTTT. Protein: CASSLDGGANTGELFF. This chain links TRBV3-1 (or the pseudogene TRBV3-2) with TRBJ2-2; 8 bases are a match to TRBD2. The germline gives CDR1 LGHDT, CDR2 YNNKEL (reference sequence). The CDR3 consists of 16 residues. V shed 4 bases and J 0 bases; nucleotides not matched to a gene: 4.

The rearrangement joins TRBV9 to TRBJ2-1, with 7 bases that match TRBD1. V trimming: 3 bases; J trimming: 0 bases; junction bases outside the gene matches: 9. Germline V gene sequence: CDR1 SGDLS, CDR2 YYNGEE. This CDR3 is built from 17 residues. The CDR3 loop reads CASSETGQPTSYNEQFF. The CDR3 coding sequence is TGTGCCAGCAGCGAGACAGGGCAACCCACCTCCTACAATGAGCAGTTCTTC.

This chain connects TRBV7-9 to TRBJ1-4; weak D call: TRBD1 (5 bases). Germline-derived CDR1 and CDR2 are SEHNR and FQNEAQ (reference sequence). Trimming removed 5 bases from V and 6 bases from J, with 16 bases in between. The CDR3 spans 15 residues. DNA for the CDR3: TGTGCCAGCAGCCCGCCCGGGGCGGGACATGAAAAACTGTTTTTT. Protein: CASSPPGAGHEKLFF.

This chain uses TRBV6-2 or TRBV6-3 with TRBJ2-3, with 8 positions matching TRBD2. In germline, CDR1 is MNHEY, CDR2 SVGEGT. CDR3 length equals 14 residues. With V trimmed by 6 bases and J by 2 bases, 4 bases remained unmatched. This CDR3 reads CASSLAGPTDTQYF. The CDR3 nucleotides are TGTGCCAGCAGCTTAGCGGGGCCCACAGATACGCAGTATTTT.

The J gene is TRBJ2-1, the V gene TRBV7-3; 8 nucleotides align to TRBD2. Germline lookup yields CDR1 SGHTA and CDR2 FQGTGA. Germline trimming cut 4 bases from V and 8 bases from J; bases unmatched to any gene: 13. This CDR3 has 16 residues. This chain's CDR3 is CASSSPPGSGGYEQFF. The CDR3 DNA follows: TGTGCCAGCAGCTCCCCCCCCGGGAGCGGGGGATATGAGCAGTTCTTC.

J is TRBJ1-2 and V is TRBV5-4; D is perhaps TRBD1 (6 bases). CDR3 length: 15 amino acids. Trimming took 1 base from V and 4 from J, leaving 14 bases between them. Germline assignment: CDR1 SGHNT and CDR2 YYREEE (reference sequence). The CDR3 spells CASSLSGGAGYGYTF. The CDR3 DNA reads as TGTGCCAGCAGCTTGTCGGGGGGCGCTGGCTATGGCTACACCTTC.